The 7 T cell receptor beta chains below were found in one sample sequenced in a study of blood T cells in healthy people across ages. The authors ran a second PCR of roughly 6 to 11 cycles using a sample-barcoded 5' primer and a J-beta primer mix. TCRdb reprocessed the 5' RACE reads with MiXCR, giving one entry per CDR3 protein. The repertoire includes around 1,900,000 distinct CDR3 sequences, about 39% of them detected once, and around 23% sits in the top ten. What was sequenced was blood. The receptors come from a human donor in good health.

V gene TRBV28 combines with J gene TRBJ1-2; TRBD1 agrees at 7 bases. Germline CDR1 MDHEN, CDR2 SYDVKM. Trimming removed 4 bases from V and 5 bases from J; junction bases left unmatched: 10. The CDR3 spans 15 residues. The CDR3 DNA sequence: TGTGCCAGCAGTTCCACAGCCGGGACAGTTTATGGCTACACCTTC. Translating gives CASSSTAGTVYGYTF.

The chain recombines TRBV7-8 with TRBJ1-6, with D tentatively TRBD1 (5 bases). Germline assignment: CDR1 SGHVS and CDR2 FQNEAQ. The V end lost 5 bases, the J end lost 14 bases, and 16 bases lay between the germline ends. CDR3 length: 13 residues. CDR3 region: CASSTREGSALHF. The CDR3 DNA reads TGTGCCAGCAGCACCAGGGAGGGTTCGGCCCTCCACTTT.

This clonotype was counted between two and nine times. The chain is built from TRBV6-2 or TRBV6-3 and TRBJ2-5; a weak D match, TRBD2 (6 bases). This CDR3 is built from 15 residues. Per germline, CDR1 MNHEY and CDR2 SVGEGT. V was trimmed by 4 bases and J by 0 bases, leaving 12 bases between them. The CDR3 region is CASSSPGLDQETQYF. DNA of the CDR3: TGTGCCAGCAGTTCCCCGGGACTCGACCAAGAGACCCAGTACTTC.

The chain is built from TRBV4-3 and TRBJ2-7, with D perhaps given as TRBD1 or TRBD2 (5 bases each). The CDR3 contains 15 residues. Trimming removed 4 bases from V and 4 bases from J, with 17 bases in between. From germline, CDR1 is LGHNA and CDR2 YSLEER. CDR3 sequence: CASSRGAEQVYEQYF. The CDR3 DNA follows: TGCGCCAGCAGCCGAGGGGCCGAGCAGGTGTACGAGCAGTACTTC.

The chain joins TRBV12-3 or TRBV12-4 to TRBJ2-7; TRBD2 matches at 14 bases. Unmatched junction bases numbered 9, after V lost 6 bases and J lost 2 bases. The CDR3 extends over 17 amino acids. The CDR3 DNA sequence: TGTGCCAGCAGCCCTAGACTAGCGGGGGGGTCAGCCTACGAGCAGTACTTC. Translating it yields CASSPRLAGGSAYEQYF.

The CDR3 protein is CASSLKAGNYEQYF. As DNA, the CDR3 is TGTGCCAGCAGCTTAAAAGCGGGGAACTACGAGCAGTACTTC. This sequence joins TRBV7-3 and TRBJ2-4; TRBD2 matches 7 bases. The DNA end is a closer match to TRBJ2-7, so the J assignment may be wrong. The CDR3 consists of 14 residues. CDR1 is SGHTA and CDR2 is FQGTGA in the germline V gene.

This chain joins TRBV3-1 and TRBJ2-5; D is possibly TRBD1 or TRBD2 (5 bases each). Deletions cut 1 base from V and 10 bases from J, with 13 bases between. Per the germline V gene, CDR1 is LGHDT and CDR2 is YNNKEL (reference sequence). The CDR3 has 13 amino acids. This CDR3 reads CASSQGWDRDQYF. DNA for the CDR3: TGTGCCAGCAGCCAAGGGTGGGACCGCGACCAGTACTTC.